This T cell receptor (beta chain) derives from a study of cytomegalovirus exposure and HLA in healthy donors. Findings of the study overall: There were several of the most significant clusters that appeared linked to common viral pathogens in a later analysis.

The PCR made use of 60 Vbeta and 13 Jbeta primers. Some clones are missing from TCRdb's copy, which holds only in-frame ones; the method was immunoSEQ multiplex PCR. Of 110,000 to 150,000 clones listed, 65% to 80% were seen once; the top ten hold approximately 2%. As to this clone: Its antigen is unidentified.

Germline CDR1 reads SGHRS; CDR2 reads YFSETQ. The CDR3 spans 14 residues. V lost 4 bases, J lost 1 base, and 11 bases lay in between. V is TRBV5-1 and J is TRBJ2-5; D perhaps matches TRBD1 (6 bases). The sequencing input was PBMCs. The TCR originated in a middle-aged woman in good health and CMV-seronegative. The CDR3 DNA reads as TGCGCCAGCAGCGCCCAGGGGCTCCAAGAGACCCAGTACTTC. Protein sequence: CASSAQGLQETQYF.